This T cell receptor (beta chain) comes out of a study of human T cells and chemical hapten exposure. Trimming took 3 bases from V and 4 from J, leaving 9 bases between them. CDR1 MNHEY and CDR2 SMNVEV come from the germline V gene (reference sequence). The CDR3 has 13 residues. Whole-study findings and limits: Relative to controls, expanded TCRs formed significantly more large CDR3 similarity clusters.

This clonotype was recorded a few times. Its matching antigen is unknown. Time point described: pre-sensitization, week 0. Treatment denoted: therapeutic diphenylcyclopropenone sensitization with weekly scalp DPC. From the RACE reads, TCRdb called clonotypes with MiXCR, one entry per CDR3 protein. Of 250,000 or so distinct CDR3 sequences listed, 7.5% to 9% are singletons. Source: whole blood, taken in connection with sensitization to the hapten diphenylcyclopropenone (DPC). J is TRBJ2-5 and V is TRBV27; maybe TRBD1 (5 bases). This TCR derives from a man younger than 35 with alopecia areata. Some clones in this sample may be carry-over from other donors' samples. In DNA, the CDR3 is TGTGCCAGCAGTTTTTTAGGGGCAGAGACCCAGTACTTC. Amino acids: CASSFLGAETQYF.